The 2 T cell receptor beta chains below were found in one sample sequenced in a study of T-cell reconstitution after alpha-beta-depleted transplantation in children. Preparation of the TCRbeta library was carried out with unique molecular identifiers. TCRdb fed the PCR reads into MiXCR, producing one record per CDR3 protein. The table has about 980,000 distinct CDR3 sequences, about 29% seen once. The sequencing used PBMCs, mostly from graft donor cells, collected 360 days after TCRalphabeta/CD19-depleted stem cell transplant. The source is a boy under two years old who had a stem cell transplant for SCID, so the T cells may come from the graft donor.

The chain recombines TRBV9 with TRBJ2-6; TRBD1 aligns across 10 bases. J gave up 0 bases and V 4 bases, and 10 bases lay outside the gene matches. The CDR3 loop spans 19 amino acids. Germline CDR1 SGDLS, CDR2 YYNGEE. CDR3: CASSPLPGTGASGANVLTF. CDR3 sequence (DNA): TGTGCCAGCAGCCCACTTCCTGGGACAGGGGCCTCTGGGGCCAACGTCCTGACTTTC. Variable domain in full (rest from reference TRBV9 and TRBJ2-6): DSGVTQTPKHLITATGQRVTLRCSPRSGDLSVYWYQQSLDQGLQFLIQYYNGEERAKGNILERFSAQQFPDLHSELNLSSLELGDSALYFCASSPLPGTGASGANVLTFGAGSRLTVL.

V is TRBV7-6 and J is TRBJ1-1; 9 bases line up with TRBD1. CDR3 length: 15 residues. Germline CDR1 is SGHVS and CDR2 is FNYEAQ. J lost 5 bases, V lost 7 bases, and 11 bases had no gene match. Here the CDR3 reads CASTFIQGAPTEAFF. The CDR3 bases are TGTGCCAGCACCTTTATACAGGGGGCGCCGACTGAAGCTTTCTTT.